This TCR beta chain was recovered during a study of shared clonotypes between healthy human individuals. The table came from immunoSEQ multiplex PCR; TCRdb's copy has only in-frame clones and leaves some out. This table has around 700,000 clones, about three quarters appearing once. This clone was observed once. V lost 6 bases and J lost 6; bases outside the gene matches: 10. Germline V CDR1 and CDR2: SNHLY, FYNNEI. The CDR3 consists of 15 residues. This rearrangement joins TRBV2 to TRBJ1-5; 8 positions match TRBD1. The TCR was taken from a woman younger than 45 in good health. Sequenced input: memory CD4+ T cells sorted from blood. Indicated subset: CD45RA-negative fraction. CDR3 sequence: CASSDDRGTGQPQHF. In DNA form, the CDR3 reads TGTGCCAGCAGCGATGACAGGGGAACGGGTCAGCCCCAGCATTTT.